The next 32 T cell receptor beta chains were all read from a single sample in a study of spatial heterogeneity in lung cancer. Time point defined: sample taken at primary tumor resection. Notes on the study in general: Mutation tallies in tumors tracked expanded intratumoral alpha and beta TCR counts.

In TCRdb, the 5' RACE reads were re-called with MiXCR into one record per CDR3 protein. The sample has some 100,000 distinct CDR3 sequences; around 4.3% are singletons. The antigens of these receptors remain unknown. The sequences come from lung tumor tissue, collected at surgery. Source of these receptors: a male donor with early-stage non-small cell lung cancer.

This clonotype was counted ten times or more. The CDR3 is CASSHQGLRPEAFF. The CDR3 region has the DNA TGTGCCAGCAGTCACCAGGGGTTAAGACCTGAAGCTTTCTTT. The V and J genes are TRBV6-6 and TRBJ1-1; TRBD1 might be the D (6 bases). This CDR3 spans 14 amino acids. V dropped 5 bases and J dropped 6 bases, with 16 bases sitting between them. Per the germline V gene, CDR1 is MNHNY and CDR2 is SVGAGI (reference sequence).

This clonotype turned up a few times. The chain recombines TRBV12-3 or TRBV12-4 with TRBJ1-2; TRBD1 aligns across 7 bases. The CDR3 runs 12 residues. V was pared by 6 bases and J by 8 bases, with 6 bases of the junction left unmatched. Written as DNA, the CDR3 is TGTGCCAGCAGCAAGACAGGGACCGGCTACACCTTC. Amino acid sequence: CASSKTGTGYTF.

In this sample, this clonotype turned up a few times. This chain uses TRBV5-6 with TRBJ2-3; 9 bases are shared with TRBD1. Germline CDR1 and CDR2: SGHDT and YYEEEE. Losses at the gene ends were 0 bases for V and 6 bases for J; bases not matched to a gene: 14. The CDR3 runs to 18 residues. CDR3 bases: TGTGCCAGCAGCTTGGTCCCTGCCGGGGACAGGGCTTTGGATACGCAGTATTTT. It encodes CASSLVPAGDRALDTQYF.

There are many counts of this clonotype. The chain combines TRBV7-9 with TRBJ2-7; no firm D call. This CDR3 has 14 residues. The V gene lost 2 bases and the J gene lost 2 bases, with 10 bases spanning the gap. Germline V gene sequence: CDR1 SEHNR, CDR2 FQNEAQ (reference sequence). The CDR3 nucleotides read TGTGCCAGCAGCTTAATTAACCAACCCTACGAGCAGTACTTC. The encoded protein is CASSLINQPYEQYF.

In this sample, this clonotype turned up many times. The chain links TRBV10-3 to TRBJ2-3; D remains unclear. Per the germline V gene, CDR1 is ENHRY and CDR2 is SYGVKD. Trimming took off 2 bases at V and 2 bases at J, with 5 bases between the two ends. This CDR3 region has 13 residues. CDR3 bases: TGTGCCATCAGTGAGGGAAACACAGATACGCAGTATTTT. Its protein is CAISEGNTDTQYF.

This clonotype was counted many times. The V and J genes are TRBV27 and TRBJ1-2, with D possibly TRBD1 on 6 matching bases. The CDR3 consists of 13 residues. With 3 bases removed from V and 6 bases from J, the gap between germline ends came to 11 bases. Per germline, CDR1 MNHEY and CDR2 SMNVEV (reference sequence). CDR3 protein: CASSFAGADGYTF. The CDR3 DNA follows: TGTGCCAGCAGTTTTGCAGGGGCGGATGGCTACACCTTC.

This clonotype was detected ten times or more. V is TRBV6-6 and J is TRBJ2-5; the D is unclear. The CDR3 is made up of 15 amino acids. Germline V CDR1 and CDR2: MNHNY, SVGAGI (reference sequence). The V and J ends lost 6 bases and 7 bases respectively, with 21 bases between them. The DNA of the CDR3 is TGTGCCAGCAGCCCCGGATATACCGGCCGAGGGACCCAGTACTTC. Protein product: CASSPGYTGRGTQYF.

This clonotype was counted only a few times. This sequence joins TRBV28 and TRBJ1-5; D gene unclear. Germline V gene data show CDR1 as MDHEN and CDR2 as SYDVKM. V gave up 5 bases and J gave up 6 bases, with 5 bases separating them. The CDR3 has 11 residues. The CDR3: CASSLGQPQHF. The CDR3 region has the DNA TGTGCCAGCAGTCTCGGTCAGCCCCAGCATTTT.

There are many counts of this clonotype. CDR3 in DNA: TGTGCCACCCGAAGGGGACTAGCGGGAGGGGCCAAAAACATTCAGTACTTC. Translated: CATRRGLAGGAKNIQYF. This chain uses TRBV6-2 or TRBV6-3 with TRBJ2-4; 16 nucleotides agree with TRBD2. The CDR3 has 17 amino acids. The junction had 7 bases not matched to a gene; V was cut back by 10 bases and J by 1 base. The germline CDR1 and CDR2 sequences are MNHEY and SVGEGT.

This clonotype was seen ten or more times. CDR3 sequence: CASSQVPYEQYF. CDR3 DNA: TGTGCCAGCTCTCAGGTACCCTACGAGCAGTACTTC. The chain carries TRBV28 and TRBJ2-7, with D unclear. The germline CDR1 and CDR2 sequences are MDHEN and SYDVKM. The CDR3 sequence is 12 residues long. Trimming left V 8 bases short and J 2 bases short, with 10 bases between.

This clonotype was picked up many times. The CDR3 DNA sequence: TGCGCCAGCAGCTTGGGCGGACGATTGAACACTGAAGCTTTCTTT. Translated: CASSLGGRLNTEAFF. The chain employs TRBV5-1 and TRBJ1-1, with D uncertain. V was shortened by 0 bases and J by 0 bases, with 9 bases between the two germline ends. Looked up from germline, CDR1 is SGHRS and CDR2 is YFSETQ. The CDR3 is 15 residues long.

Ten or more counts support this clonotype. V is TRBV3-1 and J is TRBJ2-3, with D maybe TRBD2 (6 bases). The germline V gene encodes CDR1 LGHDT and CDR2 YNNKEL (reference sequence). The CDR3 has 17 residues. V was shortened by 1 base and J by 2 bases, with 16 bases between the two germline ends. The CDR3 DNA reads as TGTGCCAGCAGCCAAGTTGGGGGACTGAAATACACAGATACGCAGTATTTT. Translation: CASSQVGGLKYTDTQYF.

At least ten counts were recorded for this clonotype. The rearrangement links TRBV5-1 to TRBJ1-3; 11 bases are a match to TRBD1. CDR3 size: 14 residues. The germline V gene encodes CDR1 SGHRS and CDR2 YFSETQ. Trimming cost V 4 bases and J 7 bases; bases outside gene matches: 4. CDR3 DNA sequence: TGCGCCAGCAGCCGCGGACAGGGGGCGAACACCATATATTTT. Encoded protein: CASSRGQGANTIYF.

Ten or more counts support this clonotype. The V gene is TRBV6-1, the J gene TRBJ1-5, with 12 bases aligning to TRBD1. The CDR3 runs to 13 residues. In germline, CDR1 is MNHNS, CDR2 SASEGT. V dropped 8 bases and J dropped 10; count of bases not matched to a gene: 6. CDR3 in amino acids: CASLGTGGLPQHF. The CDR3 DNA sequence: TGTGCCAGCTTGGGGACAGGGGGCCTTCCCCAGCATTTT.

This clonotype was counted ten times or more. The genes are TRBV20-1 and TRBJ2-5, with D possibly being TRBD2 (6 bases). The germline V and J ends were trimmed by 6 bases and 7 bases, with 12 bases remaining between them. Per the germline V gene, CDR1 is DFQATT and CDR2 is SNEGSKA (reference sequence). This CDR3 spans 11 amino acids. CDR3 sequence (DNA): TGCAGTGCGGGGTTGGAGGGGACCCAGTACTTC. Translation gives CSAGLEGTQYF.

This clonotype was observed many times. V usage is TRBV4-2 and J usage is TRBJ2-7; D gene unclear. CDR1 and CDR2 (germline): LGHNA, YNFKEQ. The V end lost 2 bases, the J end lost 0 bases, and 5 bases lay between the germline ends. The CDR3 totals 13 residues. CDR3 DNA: TGTGCCAGCAGCCAATACAGCTCCTACGAGCAGTACTTC. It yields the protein CASSQYSSYEQYF.

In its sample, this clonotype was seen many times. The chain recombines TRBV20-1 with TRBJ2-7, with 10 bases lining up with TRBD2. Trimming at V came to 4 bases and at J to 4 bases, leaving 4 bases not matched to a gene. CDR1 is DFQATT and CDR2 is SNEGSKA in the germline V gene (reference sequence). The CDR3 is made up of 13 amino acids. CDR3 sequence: CSATSGRDYEQYF. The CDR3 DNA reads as TGCAGTGCTACCAGCGGGAGGGATTACGAGCAGTACTTC.

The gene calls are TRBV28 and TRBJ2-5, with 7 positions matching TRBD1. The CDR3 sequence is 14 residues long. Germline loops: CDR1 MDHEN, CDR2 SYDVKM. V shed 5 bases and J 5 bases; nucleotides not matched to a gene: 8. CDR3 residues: CASSQNRGQETQYF. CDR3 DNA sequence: TGTGCCAGCAGTCAAAACAGGGGTCAGGAGACCCAGTACTTC.

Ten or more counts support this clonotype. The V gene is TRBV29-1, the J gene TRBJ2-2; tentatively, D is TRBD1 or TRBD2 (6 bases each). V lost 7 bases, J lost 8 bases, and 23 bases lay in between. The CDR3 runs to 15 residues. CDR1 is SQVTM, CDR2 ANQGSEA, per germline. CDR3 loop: CSAERGVINLGELFF. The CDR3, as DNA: TGCAGCGCAGAGAGGGGGGTTATTAATTTGGGGGAGCTGTTTTTT.

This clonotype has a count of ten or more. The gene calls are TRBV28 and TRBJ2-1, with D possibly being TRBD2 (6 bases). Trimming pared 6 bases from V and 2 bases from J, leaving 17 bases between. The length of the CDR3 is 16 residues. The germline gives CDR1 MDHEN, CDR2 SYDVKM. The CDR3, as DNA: TGTGCCAGCAGGGGGGACTTCCGGGCTACCTACAATGAGCAGTTCTTC. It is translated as CASRGDFRATYNEQFF.

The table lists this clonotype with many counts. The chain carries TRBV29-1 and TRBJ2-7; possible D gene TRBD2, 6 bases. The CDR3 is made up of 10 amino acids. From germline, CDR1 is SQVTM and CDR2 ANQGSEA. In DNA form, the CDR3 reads TGCAGGGATCTTGGGGGGGAGCAGTACTTC. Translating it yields CRDLGGEQYF.

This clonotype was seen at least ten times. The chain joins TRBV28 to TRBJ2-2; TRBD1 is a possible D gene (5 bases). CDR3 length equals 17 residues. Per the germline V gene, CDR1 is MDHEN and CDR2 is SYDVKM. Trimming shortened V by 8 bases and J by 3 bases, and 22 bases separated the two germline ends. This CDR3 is CASRNLGATRYTGELFF. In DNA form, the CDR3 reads TGTGCCAGCCGCAACTTAGGGGCTACTCGATACACCGGGGAGCTGTTTTTT.

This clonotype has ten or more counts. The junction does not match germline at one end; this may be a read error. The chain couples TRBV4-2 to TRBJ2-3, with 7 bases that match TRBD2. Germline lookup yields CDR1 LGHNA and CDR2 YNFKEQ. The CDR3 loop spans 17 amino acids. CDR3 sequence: CASNQAPSSGHTDTQYF. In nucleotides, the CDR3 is TGTGCCAGCAACCAAGCCCCTTCTAGCGGACACACAGATACGCAGTATTTT.

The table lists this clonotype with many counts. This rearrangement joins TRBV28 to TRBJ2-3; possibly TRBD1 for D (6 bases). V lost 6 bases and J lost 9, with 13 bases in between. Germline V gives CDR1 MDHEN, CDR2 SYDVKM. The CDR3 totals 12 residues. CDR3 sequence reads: CASRQIRGTQYF. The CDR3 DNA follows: TGTGCCAGCAGACAAATCAGGGGAACGCAGTATTTT.

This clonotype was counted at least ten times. The CDR3, as DNA: TGTGCCAGCCGTAGGGGCGGCTGGGGGGAAAAACTGTTTTTT. Its translation: CASRRGGWGEKLFF. The genes are TRBV12-3 or TRBV12-4 and TRBJ1-4; weak D call: TRBD1 (5 bases). V was shortened by 8 bases and J by 8 bases, with 18 bases between the two germline ends. The CDR3 extends over 14 amino acids.

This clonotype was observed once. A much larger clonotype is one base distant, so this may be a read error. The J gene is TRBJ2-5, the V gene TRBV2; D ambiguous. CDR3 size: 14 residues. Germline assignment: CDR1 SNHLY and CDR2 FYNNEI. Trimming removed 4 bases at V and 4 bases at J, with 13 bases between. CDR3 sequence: CASSGMRTLETQYF. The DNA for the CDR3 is TGTGCCAGCAGTGGTATGCGAACTCTAGAGACCCAGTACTTC.

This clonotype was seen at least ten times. In nucleotides, the CDR3 is TGCGCCAGCAGCCAGGCCCCTTCGCTGCAAGAGACCCAGTACTTC. Translated, it gives CASSQAPSLQETQYF. This chain joins TRBV4-1 and TRBJ2-5; D not certain. Germline-derived CDR1 and CDR2 are MGHRA and YSYEKL. With 3 bases removed from V and 2 bases from J, the gap between germline ends came to 13 bases. There are 15 residues in the CDR3.

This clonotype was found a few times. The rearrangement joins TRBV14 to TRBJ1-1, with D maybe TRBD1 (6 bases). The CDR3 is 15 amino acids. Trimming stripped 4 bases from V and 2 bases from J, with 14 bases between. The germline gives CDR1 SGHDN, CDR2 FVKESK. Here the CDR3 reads CASSPRGESNTEAFF. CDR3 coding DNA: TGTGCCAGCAGCCCCAGGGGTGAGTCCAACACTGAAGCTTTCTTT.

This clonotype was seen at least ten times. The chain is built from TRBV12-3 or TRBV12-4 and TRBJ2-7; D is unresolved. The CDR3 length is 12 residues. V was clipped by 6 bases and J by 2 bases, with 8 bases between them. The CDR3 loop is CASRLGAYEQYF. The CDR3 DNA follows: TGTGCCAGCAGACTCGGTGCCTACGAGCAGTACTTC.

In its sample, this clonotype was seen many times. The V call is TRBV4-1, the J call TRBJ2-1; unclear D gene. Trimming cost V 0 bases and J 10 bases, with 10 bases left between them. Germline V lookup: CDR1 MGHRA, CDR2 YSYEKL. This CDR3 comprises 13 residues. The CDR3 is CASSQENRLEQFF. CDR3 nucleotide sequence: TGCGCCAGCAGCCAAGAGAACAGATTAGAGCAGTTCTTC.

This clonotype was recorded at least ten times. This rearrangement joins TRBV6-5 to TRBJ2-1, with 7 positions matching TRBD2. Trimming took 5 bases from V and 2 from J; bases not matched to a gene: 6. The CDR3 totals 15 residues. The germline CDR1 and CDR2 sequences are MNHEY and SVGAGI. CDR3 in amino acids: CASSQTSPTYNEQFF. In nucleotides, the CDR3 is TGTGCCAGCAGTCAGACTAGCCCCACCTACAATGAGCAGTTCTTC.

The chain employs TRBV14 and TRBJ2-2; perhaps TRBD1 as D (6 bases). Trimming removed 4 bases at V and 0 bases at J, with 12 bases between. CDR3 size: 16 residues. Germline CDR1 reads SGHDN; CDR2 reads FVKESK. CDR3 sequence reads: CASSPPGQANTGELFF. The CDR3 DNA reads TGTGCCAGCAGCCCTCCGGGACAAGCGAACACCGGGGAGCTGTTTTTT.